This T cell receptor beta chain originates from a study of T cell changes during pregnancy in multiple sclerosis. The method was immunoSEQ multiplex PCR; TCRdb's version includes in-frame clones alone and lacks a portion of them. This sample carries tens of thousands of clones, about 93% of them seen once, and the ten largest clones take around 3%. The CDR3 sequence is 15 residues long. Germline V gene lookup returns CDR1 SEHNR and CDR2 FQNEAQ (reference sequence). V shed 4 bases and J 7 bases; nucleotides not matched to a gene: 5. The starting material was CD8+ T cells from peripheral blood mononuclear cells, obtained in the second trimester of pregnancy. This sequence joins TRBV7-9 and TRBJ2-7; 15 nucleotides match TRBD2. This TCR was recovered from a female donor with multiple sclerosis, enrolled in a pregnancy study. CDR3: CASSSRTSGRGEQYF. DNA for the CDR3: TGTGCCAGCAGCTCCAGGACTAGCGGGAGGGGTGAGCAGTACTTC.